This is a list of T cell receptor beta chains from one sample in a study of blood T cell repertoires in COVID-19. Measured with immunoSEQ multiplex PCR; TCRdb has only the in-frame clones, and not every one. The sample yields just under 150,000 clones, roughly 87% seen once. Material for sequencing was peripheral blood. The source is a woman between 50 and 59 years old with acute or convalescent COVID-19. The CDR3 runs from the conserved cysteine through the conserved F or W. The order of the fields is V gene, J gene, CDR3 protein.

TRBV9,TRBJ2-3,CASSVGSSSTDTQYF
TRBV6-1,TRBJ1-5,CASSEGQAEGQPQHF
TRBV15,TRBJ2-7,CATSSRGVLGEQYF
TRBV4-2,TRBJ2-5,CASSQGGGARQETQYF
TRBV2,TRBJ1-3,CASTISGNTIYF
TRBV6-2/TRBV6-3,TRBJ2-7,CASSSGLVVIYEQYF
TRBV7-3,TRBJ2-1,CASSPHRTSGGHSYNEQFF
TRBV7-9,TRBJ1-1,CASSLGQGDTEAFF
TRBV5-4,TRBJ2-1,CASSLGAGAHNEQFF
TRBV19,TRBJ2-7,CASSRTVMIYEQYF
TRBV2,TRBJ2-3,CASIRLAGGPDTQYF
TRBV15,TRBJ2-3,CATSSTGTGVTDTQYF
TRBV6-6,TRBJ2-7,CASSYSLDKGNEQYF
TRBV4-1,TRBJ2-2,CAPAGSGRDKTGELFF
TRBV29-1,TRBJ1-1,CSVERGQGEAFF
TRBV29-1,TRBJ1-4,CSVMTGLDEKLFF
TRBV5-6,TRBJ2-7,CASSLPDRVSYEQYF
TRBV7-9,TRBJ1-5,CASSDRREVNQPQHF
TRBV2,TRBJ1-4,CASRTGGANEKLFF
TRBV9,TRBJ2-2,CASSVGGTGELFF
TRBV28,TRBJ1-2,CASSGTGQGFRLRGYTF
TRBV14,TRBJ1-1,CASSQSLNTEAFF
TRBV7-6,TRBJ2-3,CASSSLTSGTSTDTQYF
TRBV19,TRBJ1-3,CASSIAPGSVGNTIYF
TRBV11-3,TRBJ2-1,CASSLIQGTNEQFF
TRBV29-1,TRBJ2-7,CSVTTGTYEQYF
TRBV12-3/TRBV12-4,TRBJ1-2,CASNTGGTF
TRBV18,TRBJ2-7,CASSPGRVFEQYF
TRBV4-1,TRBJ1-1,CASSQDRVGQEAFF
TRBV6-5,TRBJ2-1,CASSYETNSYNEQFF
TRBV24-1,TRBJ2-1,CATSDPGLAGGTYNEQFF
TRBV7-3,TRBJ2-3,CASSGLAGPTDTQYF
TRBV19,TRBJ2-1,CASSIQGGQQFF
TRBV10-3,TRBJ2-1,CAISEKGRGPYNEQFF
TRBV5-4,TRBJ1-2,CASSLQRGSNYGYTF
TRBV28,TRBJ2-4,CASSTPGGDKNIQYF
TRBV9,TRBJ2-3,CASSSSSGRAGDTQYF
TRBV7-2,TRBJ2-1,CASSPQGVSYNEQFF
TRBV18,TRBJ2-3,CASSPREDTQYF
TRBV4-2,TRBJ1-5,CASSQESQGAYQPQHF
TRBV7-6,TRBJ2-2,CASTTGVGNTGELFF
TRBV15,TRBJ1-4,CATSRGQGKEKLFF
TRBV13,TRBJ2-7,CASSQLTYEQYF
TRBV7-3,TRBJ1-1,CASSLGPQGMNTEAFF
TRBV6-5,TRBJ2-3,CASSYSEGYTDTQYF
TRBV7-9,TRBJ1-5,CASSRGQGGNQPQHF
TRBV30,TRBJ2-7,CAWSPIAGGPYEQYF
TRBV18,TRBJ2-1,CASSPRDIYNEQFF
TRBV13,TRBJ2-2,CASSLGLAGGPRTGELFF
TRBV24-1,TRBJ1-2,CATRGAGDGYTF
TRBV25-1,TRBJ1-1,CASSESGGNTEAFF
TRBV28,TRBJ1-2,CASSYGQGFNYGYTF
TRBV6-5,TRBJ1-2,CASRDRVVGYTF
TRBV10-1,TRBJ1-5,CASSETGNQPQHF
TRBV4-1,TRBJ2-3,CASSPLLAGGDTQYF
TRBV3-1/TRBV3-2,TRBJ1-1,CASSQEEGVTEAFF
TRBV6-5,TRBJ2-4,CASSYYGLAKNIQYF